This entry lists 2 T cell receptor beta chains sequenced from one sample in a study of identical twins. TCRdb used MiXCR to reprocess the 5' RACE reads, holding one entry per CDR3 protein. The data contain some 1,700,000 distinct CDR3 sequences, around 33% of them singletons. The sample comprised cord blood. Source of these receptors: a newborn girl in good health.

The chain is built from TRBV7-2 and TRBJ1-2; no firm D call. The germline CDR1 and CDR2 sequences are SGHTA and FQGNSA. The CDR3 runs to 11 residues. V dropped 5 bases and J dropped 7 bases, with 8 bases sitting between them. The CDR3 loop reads CASSASGGYTF. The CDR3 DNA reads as TGTGCCAGCAGCGCCTCGGGTGGCTACACCTTC.

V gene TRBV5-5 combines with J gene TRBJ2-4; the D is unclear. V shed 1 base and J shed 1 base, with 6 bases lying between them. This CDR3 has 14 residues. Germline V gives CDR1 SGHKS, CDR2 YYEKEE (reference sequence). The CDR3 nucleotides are TGTGCCAGCAGCTTGCTTTTCGCCAAAAACATTCAGTACTTC. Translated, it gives CASSLLFAKNIQYF.